This T cell receptor (beta chain) originates from a study of response to subunit inactivated influenza vaccine listed by TCRdb under 2018. Regarding the research as a whole: The study used deep quantitative T cell receptor repertoire profiling to track responses to a trivalent subunit inactivated influenza vaccine. General conclusions and limits of the study: The authors suggested that each seasonal influenza vaccination may recruit only a limited number of new T cells.

Receptor amplification or capture employed RT-PCR. Sequencing was performed on an Illumina HiSeq 2500. TCRdb trimmed the raw reads at Q25, called clones with MiXCR and kept productive beta chains. Here each entry gathers all rows of one CDR3 protein and keeps the most common genes and DNA. The sample table shows about 780,000 distinct CDR3 sequences, and about 18% are seen once. Roughly a tenth of the sample lies in the top ten. The germline V gene encodes CDR1 MDHEN and CDR2 SYDVKM. Trimming removed 4 bases from V and 4 bases from J; the gene matches leave 4 bases unexplained. The CDR3 runs 15 amino acids, cysteine and phenylalanine included. CDR3 DNA is the only sequence kept; it has 45 bases, read in frame from the first base. As regards this clonotype: Its cognate antigen has yet to be identified. The sample holds no much larger clone one base away, and base qualities are not on file.

This TCR came from a man in his fifties or sixties who received an inactivated influenza vaccine. Donor details come from another sample of the same person, matched by shared clones. This material consisted of PBMCs from blood, taken approximately 5 days after vaccination. This sequence uses TRBV28 and TRBJ1-1, and 12 junction bases match TRBD1. CDR3 region: CASSSGTGGFTEAFF. The sequence in DNA is TGTGCCAGCAGTTCCGGGACAGGGGGCTTCACTGAAGCTTTCTTT.